This TCR beta chain emerged from a study of T-cell memory formation after mild COVID-19. This clonotype was detected only a few times. 5'RACE primed at constant segments yielded TCR alpha and TCR beta cDNA libraries bearing sample barcodes and UMIs. TCRdb processed the 5' RACE reads anew with MiXCR; each CDR3 protein has one entry. The data hold 110,000 or so distinct CDR3 sequences, with approximately 22% observed a single time. This receptor was identified in a man younger than 35 who had mild COVID-19 (a few samples of this study predate the infection). Cell type and time point are not known. The sample was PBMCs or a T cell subset sorted from them (not recorded which).

The CDR3 spells CASSNNRPHGELFF. The DNA for the CDR3 is TGTGCCAGCAGCAACAACAGGCCCCACGGGGAGCTGTTTTTT. The V call is TRBV5-6, the J call TRBJ2-2; a weak D match, TRBD1 (5 bases). Germline V gives CDR1 SGHDT, CDR2 YYEEEE. The CDR3 consists of 14 residues. The germline V and J ends were trimmed by 4 bases and 7 bases, with 14 bases remaining between them.